This T cell receptor (beta chain) was found in a study of blood T cell repertoires in COVID-19 (dated by TCRdb to the early 2020s). For the wider study: Samples from collaborators originated in the United States, Italy and Spain and spanned both the acute and convalescent phases of COVID-19. The prospective study material was composed of cDNA or gDNA derived from T cells, B-cell-depleted T cells, or PBMCs. Subjects who had been exposed to COVID-19, were actively infected with it, or had recovered from it provided the deeply sampled blood TCRbeta repertoires that made up the dataset. The repertoires were released in a freely available public database meant as a resource for research on the immune response to SARS-CoV-2. Samples came from the ongoing ImmuneRACE study (first 160 participants) plus 1,254 subjects from 6 global collaborators. Sample metadata almost always included a de-identified subject ID, COVID-19 status, age in years and sex. Where available, HLA class I and class II types were taken from metadata supplied by the sample provider and were not determined by assay-based typing.

The immunoSEQ Assay, a bias-controlled multiplex PCR, was used to amplify TCRbeta CDR3 regions from genomic DNA. From the authors' description of their analysis: The number of nucleated cells in each sample was estimated from the amplification of reference gene primers within the assay. To quantify the absolute abundance of each unique TCRbeta CDR3 rearrangement, sequence reads were collapsed and filtered. Productive Simpson clonality was computed per sample as the square root of Simpson's diversity index over productive rearrangements. TCRdb took over this immuneACCESS table, retaining in-frame rearrangements with V and J assigned. Such tables are incomplete; in checked studies, under half of the missing clones stem from an unresolved V gene, and the remainder is unexplained. The V and J calls and clone size are taken from that table; D and trimming were inferred from the DNA. A total of about 120,000 clones appear in this sample, 90% of them only once. The leading ten clones occupy roughly 1.9% of the sample.

Based on the germline V gene, the CDR1 and CDR2 sequences are KGHSH and LQKENI. The CDR3 goes from the cysteine to the phenylalanine over 15 residues. CDR3 DNA is the only sequence kept; it has 45 bases, read in frame from the first base. V loses 3 bases at its end and J loses 3 bases; junction bases beyond the gene matches: 7. On the study overall, not on this receptor specifically: How much clinical and demographic metadata was included differed by source and by participant, and the metadata was provided uncurated.

To note about this clone: This receptor's antigen is unknown. It has no much larger one-base neighbor in the sample; base qualities were not kept.

The collaborating institutions used their own protocols to collect whole blood in K2EDTA tubes. For TCRbeta analysis, collaborators shipped samples in one of three forms: frozen whole blood, isolated PBMCs, or DNA extracted from either of those sample types. The chain employs TRBV18 and TRBJ1-1, with 7 junctional bases fitting TRBD1. The sequenced sample was peripheral blood. This clonotype was sampled from a human donor with active COVID-19. The donor label of this sample is uncertain. CDR3 sequence: CASSPKQTGDTEAFF. The DNA reads as follows: TGTGCCAGCTCACCCAAGCAAACAGGGGACACTGAAGCTTTCTTT.